The sequence of this T cell receptor (beta chain) was determined in a study of radiotherapy plus CTLA-4 blockade in lung cancer. V lost 1 base, J lost 4 bases, and 7 bases lay in between. The germline V gene encodes CDR1 LGHNA and CDR2 YSLEER. This CDR3 spans 13 amino acids. Study-wide results and caveats: In blood, TCR clones derived from the tumor expanded after radiotherapy plus ipilimumab.

Sequenced by immunoSEQ multiplex PCR; TCRdb stores in-frame clones only, minus some. The sample holds roughly 44,000 clones, around 76% seen once. About this clone itself: Its antigen is not known.

Ipilimumab CTLA-4 blockade and focal radiation were given to patients with chemo-refractory metastatic non-small-cell lung cancer. This sequence was found in a human donor with non-small cell lung cancer who had stable disease on radiotherapy plus ipilimumab. Sequencing was performed on peripheral blood, taken from a patient treated with radiotherapy plus ipilimumab. V and J are TRBV4-3 and TRBJ1-2; D possibly corresponds to TRBD1 (6 bases). This CDR3 reads CASSQGTAYGYTF. The CDR3 DNA follows: TGCGCCAGCAGCCAAGGGACAGCCTATGGCTACACCTTC.